These 3 T cell receptor beta chains originate from one sample sequenced in a study of blood T cell repertoires in COVID-19. Assay: immunoSEQ multiplex PCR; the TCRdb copy retains only in-frame clones and omits some. The top ten clones hold 16% of a sample with about 92,000 clones, 65% to 90% of them seen once. The sample taken for sequencing was peripheral blood. The source of these receptors is a woman of 80 years or more with active or convalescent COVID-19.

This clone was seen a handful of times. The V call is TRBV7-2, the J call TRBJ1-2; weak D call: TRBD1 (5 bases). V lost 6 bases and J 4 bases, leaving 12 bases between the germline ends. This CDR3 spans 13 amino acids. The germline V gene encodes CDR1 SGHTA and CDR2 FQGNSA. CDR3 sequence (DNA): TGTGCCAGCAGTAGCGGGGCCGGCTATGGCTACACCTTC. It codes for CASSSGAGYGYTF.

This clone was found once. The J gene is TRBJ2-6, the V gene TRBV4-3, with D hard to call. From germline, CDR1 is LGHNA and CDR2 YSLEER. The CDR3 consists of 17 residues. V lost 0 bases and J 0 bases, leaving 9 bases between the germline ends. CDR3 sequence (DNA): TGCGCCAGCAGCCAAGAGAGGCTAAGCTCTGGGGCCAACGTCCTGACTTTC. Residues: CASSQERLSSGANVLTF.

The chain couples TRBV27 to TRBJ1-4, with D perhaps matching TRBD1 (5 bases). This CDR3 contains 14 residues. CDR1 and CDR2 (germline): MNHEY, SMNVEV (reference sequence). Trimming removed 4 bases at V and 4 bases at J, with 10 bases between. The CDR3 nucleotides read TGTGCCAGCAGTTACCAGGGCTTTAATGAAAAACTGTTTTTT. Protein product: CASSYQGFNEKLFF.